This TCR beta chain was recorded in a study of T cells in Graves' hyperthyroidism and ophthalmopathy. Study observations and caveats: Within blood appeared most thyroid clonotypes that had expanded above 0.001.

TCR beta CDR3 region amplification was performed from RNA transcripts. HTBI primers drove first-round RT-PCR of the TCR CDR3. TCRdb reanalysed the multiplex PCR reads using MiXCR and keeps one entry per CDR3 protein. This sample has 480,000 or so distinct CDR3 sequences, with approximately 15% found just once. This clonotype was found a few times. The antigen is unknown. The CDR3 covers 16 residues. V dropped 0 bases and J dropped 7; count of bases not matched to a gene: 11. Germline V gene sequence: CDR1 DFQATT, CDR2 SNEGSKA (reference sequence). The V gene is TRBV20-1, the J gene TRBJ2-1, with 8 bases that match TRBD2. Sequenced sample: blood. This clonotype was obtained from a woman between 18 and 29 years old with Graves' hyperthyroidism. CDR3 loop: CSARDAVAGYGNEQFF. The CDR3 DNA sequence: TGCAGTGCTAGAGATGCTGTAGCGGGATACGGTAATGAGCAGTTCTTC.